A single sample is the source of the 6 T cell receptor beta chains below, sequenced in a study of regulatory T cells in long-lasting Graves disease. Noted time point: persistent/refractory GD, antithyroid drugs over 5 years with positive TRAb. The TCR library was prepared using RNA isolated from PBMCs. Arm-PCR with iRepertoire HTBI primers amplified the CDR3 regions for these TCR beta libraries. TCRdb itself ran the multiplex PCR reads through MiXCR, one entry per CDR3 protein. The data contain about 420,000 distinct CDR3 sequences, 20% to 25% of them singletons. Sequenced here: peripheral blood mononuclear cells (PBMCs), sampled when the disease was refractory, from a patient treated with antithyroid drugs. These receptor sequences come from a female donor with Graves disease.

CDR3: CSVMQGSGNEKLFF. Written as DNA, the CDR3 is TGCAGCGTGATGCAGGGGAGTGGTAATGAAAAACTGTTTTTT. The rearrangement uses TRBV29-1 and TRBJ1-4; tentatively, D is TRBD1 (6 bases). Germline V CDR1 and CDR2: SQVTM, ANQGSEA. The CDR3 is 14 residues long. V was pared by 6 bases and J by 4 bases, with 15 bases between. The full variable domain, rest sourced from reference TRBV29-1 and TRBJ1-4, is SAVISQKPSRDICQRGTSLTIQCQVDSQVTMMFWYRQQPGQSLTLIATANQGSEATYESGFVIDKFPISRPNLTFSTLTVSNMSPEDSSIYLCSVMQGSGNEKLFFGSGTQLSVL.

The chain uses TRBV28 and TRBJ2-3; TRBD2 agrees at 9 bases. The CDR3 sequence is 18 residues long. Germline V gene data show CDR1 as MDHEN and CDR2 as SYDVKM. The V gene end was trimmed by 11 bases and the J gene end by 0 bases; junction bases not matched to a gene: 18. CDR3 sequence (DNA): TGTGCCTCAAAAGCGGGAGGAACCATCATCAAAAGCACAGATACGCAGTATTTT. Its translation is CASKAGGTIIKSTDTQYF.

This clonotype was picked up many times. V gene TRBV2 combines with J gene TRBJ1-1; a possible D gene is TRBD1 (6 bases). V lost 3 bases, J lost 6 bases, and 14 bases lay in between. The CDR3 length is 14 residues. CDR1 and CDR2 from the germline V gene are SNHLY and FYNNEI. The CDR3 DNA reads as TGTGCCAGCAGTGAGAACAGGGTCGTCGCTGAAGCTTTCTTT. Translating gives CASSENRVVAEAFF. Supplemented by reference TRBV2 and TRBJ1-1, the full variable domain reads EPEVTQTPSHQVTQMGQEVILRCVPISNHLYFYWYRQILGQKVEFLVSFYNNEISEKSEIFDDQFSVERPDGSNFTLKIRSTKLEDSAMYFCASSENRVVAEAFFGQGTRLTVV.

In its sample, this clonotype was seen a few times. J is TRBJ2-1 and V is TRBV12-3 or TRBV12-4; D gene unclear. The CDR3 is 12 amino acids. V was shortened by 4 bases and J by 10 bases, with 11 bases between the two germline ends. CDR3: CASSSGGNEQFF. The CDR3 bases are TGTGCCAGCAGTTCCGGTGGAAACGAGCAGTTCTTC.

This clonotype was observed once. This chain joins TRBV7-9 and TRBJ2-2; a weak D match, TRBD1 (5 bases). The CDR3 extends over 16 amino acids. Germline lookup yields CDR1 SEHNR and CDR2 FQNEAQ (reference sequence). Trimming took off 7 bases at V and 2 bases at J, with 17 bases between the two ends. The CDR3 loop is CASTKGSQSNTGELFF. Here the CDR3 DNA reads TGTGCCAGCACCAAGGGGTCTCAGAGTAACACCGGGGAGCTGTTTTTT.

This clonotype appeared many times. Here the CDR3 reads CASSRPGVAGAHEQYF. CDR3 coding DNA: TGTGCCAGCAGCCGCCCTGGGGTGGCGGGAGCTCACGAGCAGTACTTC. This chain connects TRBV7-9 to TRBJ2-7; 7 bases match TRBD2. The V gene's germline CDR1 is SEHNR and CDR2 FQNEAQ (reference sequence). With V trimmed by 5 bases and J by 5 bases, 15 bases remained unmatched. The length of the CDR3 is 16 residues. Looking up the rest from reference TRBV7-9 and TRBJ2-7 gives the full variable domain: DTGVSQNPRHKITKRGQNVTFRCDPISEHNRLYWYRQTLGQGPEFLTYFQNEAQLEKSRLLSDRFSAERPKGSFSTLEIQRTEQGDSAMYLCASSRPGVAGAHEQYFGPGTRLTVT.